This T cell receptor (beta chain) was identified in a study of control samples from healthy donors and cancer patients. Sequencing was performed with immunoSEQ multiplex PCR; in TCRdb, only in-frame clones are kept and a portion is missing. This table lists approximately 190,000 clones. The germline CDR1 and CDR2 sequences are LNHNV and YYDKDF (reference sequence). The CDR3 totals 13 residues. Trimming shortened V by 3 bases and J by 3 bases, and 8 bases separated the two germline ends. This sequence joins TRBV15 and TRBJ1-1, with no clear D. The TCR originated in a woman in her twenties or thirties in good health. Sequenced: blood. This chain's CDR3 is CATSRRADTEAFF. The CDR3 DNA reads TGTGCCACCAGCAGGAGGGCGGACACTGAAGCTTTCTTT. Combining the CDR3 with reference TRBV15 and TRBJ1-1 gives the whole variable domain DAMVIQNPRYQVTQFGKPVTLSCSQTLNHNVMYWYQQKSSQAPKLLFHYYDKDFNNEADTPDNFQSRRPNTSFCFLDIRSPGLGDTAMYLCATSRRADTEAFFGQGTRLTVV.